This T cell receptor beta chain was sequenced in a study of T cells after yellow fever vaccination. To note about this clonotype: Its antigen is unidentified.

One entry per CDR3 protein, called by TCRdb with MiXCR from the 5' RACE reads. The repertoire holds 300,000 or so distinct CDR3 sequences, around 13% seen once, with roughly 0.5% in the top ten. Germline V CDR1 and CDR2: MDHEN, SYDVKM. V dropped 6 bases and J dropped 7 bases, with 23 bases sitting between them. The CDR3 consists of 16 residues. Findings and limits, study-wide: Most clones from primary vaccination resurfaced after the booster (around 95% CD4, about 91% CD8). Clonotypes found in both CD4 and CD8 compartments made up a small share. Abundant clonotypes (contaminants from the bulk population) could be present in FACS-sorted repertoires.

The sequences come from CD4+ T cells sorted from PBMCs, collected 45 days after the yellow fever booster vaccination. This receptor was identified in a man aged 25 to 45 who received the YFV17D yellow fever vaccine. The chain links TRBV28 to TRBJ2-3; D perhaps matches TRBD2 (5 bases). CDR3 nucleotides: TGTGCCAGCAGCCAAACCTGGACGGAGCGGTTCAATACGCAGTATTTT. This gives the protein CASSQTWTERFNTQYF.